The 29 T cell receptor beta chains reported below all come from one sample, sequenced in a study of radiation and T cells in renal cell carcinoma. The time point here: blood 4 weeks post-SBRT, at nephrectomy. Treatment specified: 15 Gy SBRT to primary tumor, nephrectomy 4 weeks later. TCRdb keeps only in-frame clones here, not all; method: immunoSEQ multiplex PCR. This sample has 120,000 to 150,000 clones, with 75% to 90% found just once. The sample was blood, taken from a patient whose treatment included radiotherapy and nephrectomy. All receptors derive from a woman between 50 and 59 years old with renal cell carcinoma.

This clone has just a few counts. V is TRBV9 and J is TRBJ1-1, with 7 nucleotides matching TRBD1. Germline trimming cut 3 bases from V and 10 bases from J; bases unmatched to any gene: 6. Germline CDR1 reads SGDLS; CDR2 reads YYNGEE. This CDR3 region has 12 residues. CDR3 sequence (DNA): TGTGCCAGCAGCGACGGACAGGAGGGAGCTTTCTTT. This translates into CASSDGQEGAFF.

V is TRBV9 and J is TRBJ2-1; 10 positions agree with TRBD1. The CDR3 runs 15 residues. V gave up 0 bases and J gave up 9 bases; unmatched junction bases: 6. CDR1 is SGDLS and CDR2 is YYNGEE in the germline V gene. The CDR3 sequence: CASSVDSGTGAEQFF. The CDR3 coding sequence is TGTGCCAGCAGCGTAGATAGTGGGACAGGGGCTGAGCAGTTCTTC. The whole variable domain, filled in from reference TRBV9 and TRBJ2-1, reads DSGVTQTPKHLITATGQRVTLRCSPRSGDLSVYWYQQSLDQGLQFLIQYYNGEERAKGNILERFSAQQFPDLHSELNLSSLELGDSALYFCASSVDSGTGAEQFFGPGTRLTVL.

The chain combines TRBV7-2 with TRBJ2-2; D ambiguous. The CDR3 runs to 14 residues. CDR1 is SGHTA and CDR2 is FQGNSA in the germline V gene. The V end lost 5 bases, the J end lost 0 bases, and 7 bases lay between the germline ends. CDR3 coding DNA: TGTGCCAGCAGCCGGCCCGCGAACACCGGGGAGCTGTTTTTT. This encodes CASSRPANTGELFF.

This clone was seen only a few times. V is TRBV4-2 and J is TRBJ2-2; D remains unclear. The CDR3 extends over 17 amino acids. The germline CDR1 and CDR2 sequences are LGHNA and YNFKEQ. V was clipped by 0 bases and J by 1 base, with 12 bases between them. CDR3 region: CASSQDPLGRNTGELFF. CDR3 coding DNA: TGTGCCAGCAGCCAAGATCCCCTTGGCCGGAACACCGGGGAGCTGTTTTTT.

The V gene is TRBV9, the J gene TRBJ1-6; D remains unclear. From germline, CDR1 is SGDLS and CDR2 YYNGEE. V was cut by 4 bases and J by 7 bases, with 9 bases left in between. The CDR3 is 13 amino acids. The CDR3, as DNA: TGTGCCAGCAGCCCTCGACACAATTCACCCCTCCACTTT. Encoded protein: CASSPRHNSPLHF.

The chain has TRBV10-3 and TRBJ2-7, with D possibly being TRBD1 or TRBD2 (6 bases each). Germline values: CDR1 ENHRY, CDR2 SYGVKD. The CDR3 is 13 residues long. Trimming shortened V by 11 bases and J by 0 bases, and 14 bases separated the two germline ends. The CDR3 region is CAAMRDTSYEQYF. CDR3 sequence (DNA): TGTGCCGCGATGCGGGACACCTCCTACGAGCAGTACTTC.

J is TRBJ2-7 and V is TRBV15, with 8 bases aligning to TRBD1. Unmatched junction bases numbered 6, after V lost 2 bases and J lost 3 bases. The CDR3 runs 15 residues. Germline CDR1 reads LNHNV; CDR2 reads YYDKDF (reference sequence). CDR3 region: CATSRPGQDLYEQYF. CDR3 nucleotides: TGTGCCACCAGCAGACCGGGACAGGACCTCTACGAGCAGTACTTC.

CDR3 nucleotide sequence: TGTGCCAGCAGGGAGGGGGCATGGAATGAAAAACTGTTTTTT. Residues: CASREGAWNEKLFF. The chain is built from TRBV2 and TRBJ1-4; TRBD1 aligns across 7 bases. The germline CDR1 and CDR2 sequences are SNHLY and FYNNEI. The CDR3 covers 14 residues. V trimming: 6 bases; J trimming: 5 bases; junction bases outside the gene matches: 6.

In its sample, this clone was seen a few times. The rearrangement uses TRBV14 and TRBJ1-2; 7 nucleotides match TRBD1. Germline-derived CDR1 and CDR2 are SGHDN and FVKESK. The CDR3 extends over 16 amino acids. After removal of 0 bases from V and 3 bases from J, the junction contained 7 bases not matched to a gene. The DNA for the CDR3 is TGTGCCAGCAGCCAAGAGACAGGGATGGGATACTATGGCTACACCTTC. It specifies CASSQETGMGYYGYTF.

The CDR3 DNA follows: TGTGCCATCAGTGAGTGGGGACAGGCAAAGGATGGCTACACCTTC. Its translation: CAISEWGQAKDGYTF. The chain employs TRBV10-3 and TRBJ1-2, with 8 bases matching TRBD1. Germline trimming cut 1 base from V and 6 bases from J; bases unmatched to any gene: 7. The CDR3 totals 15 residues. The germline gives CDR1 ENHRY, CDR2 SYGVKD.

The chain employs TRBV28 and TRBJ2-5; 12 bases fit TRBD2. The ends lost 6 bases at V and 4 bases at J; junction bases unmatched: 6. This CDR3 has 15 amino acids. CDR1 MDHEN and CDR2 SYDVKM come from the germline V gene. CDR3 sequence: CASSYGLAGPETQYF. CDR3 DNA sequence: TGTGCCAGCAGCTACGGACTAGCGGGGCCAGAGACCCAGTACTTC. The full variable domain, rest sourced from reference TRBV28 and TRBJ2-5, is DVKVTQSSRYLVKRTGEKVFLECVQDMDHENMFWYRQDPGLGLRLIYFSYDVKMKEKGDIPEGYSVSREKKERFSLILESASTNQTSMYLCASSYGLAGPETQYFGPGTRLLVL.

The V gene is TRBV11-2, the J gene TRBJ2-5; D might be TRBD2 (6 bases). Germline V gene data show CDR1 as SGHAT and CDR2 as FQNNGV. This CDR3 is built from 17 residues. Deletions cut 2 bases from V and 5 bases from J, with 21 bases between. Here the CDR3 reads CASSLNLGGAQEETQYF. The CDR3 nucleotides are TGTGCCAGCAGCTTAAATCTTGGAGGGGCCCAGGAGGAGACCCAGTACTTC.

V gene TRBV5-6 combines with J gene TRBJ2-6, with D unresolved. CDR3 length: 16 residues. The V end was cut by 0 bases, the J end by 0 bases, with 7 bases between. Germline loops: CDR1 SGHDT, CDR2 YYEEEE. CDR3 protein: CASSLVSGSGANVLTF. CDR3 nucleotides: TGTGCCAGCAGCTTGGTATCGGGCTCTGGGGCCAACGTCCTGACTTTC. Full variable domain (missing parts from reference TRBV5-6 and TRBJ2-6): DAGVTQSPTHLIKTRGQQVTLRCSPKSGHDTVSWYQQALGQGPQFIFQYYEEEERQRGNFPDRFSGHQFPNYSSELNVNALLLGDSALYLCASSLVSGSGANVLTFGAGSRLTVL.

The V and J genes are TRBV7-9 and TRBJ2-1, with 11 positions matching TRBD1. The V gene end was trimmed by 4 bases and the J gene end by 6 bases; junction bases not matched to a gene: 5. The germline CDR1 and CDR2 sequences are SEHNR and FQNEAQ (reference sequence). CDR3 length equals 15 residues. The CDR3 sequence: CASSWGTGGANEQFF. CDR3 DNA sequence: TGTGCCAGCAGCTGGGGGACAGGGGGAGCCAATGAGCAGTTCTTC.

This chain links TRBV7-2 with TRBJ2-3, with no clear D. The V gene's germline CDR1 is SGHTA and CDR2 FQGNSA. With 5 bases removed from V and 3 bases from J, the gap between germline ends came to 15 bases. This CDR3 region has 15 residues. In DNA form, the CDR3 reads TGTGCCAGCAGCCCCCGCAGTTCGAGAACAGATACGCAGTATTTT. Translating gives CASSPRSSRTDTQYF.

V is TRBV19 and J is TRBJ1-5, with D perhaps TRBD1 (6 bases). The CDR3 spans 13 residues. Trimming removed 6 bases at V and 6 bases at J, with 12 bases between. Germline-derived CDR1 and CDR2 are LNHDA and SQIVND (reference sequence). Here the CDR3 DNA reads TGTGCCAGTAGGACAGGTAGCGGTCAGCCCCAGCATTTT. This codes for CASRTGSGQPQHF.

The sample holds many counts of this clone. This rearrangement joins TRBV5-6 to TRBJ1-5; no firm D call. V lost 0 bases and J lost 11, with 12 bases in between. The CDR3 runs 13 residues. CDR1 and CDR2 (germline): SGHDT, YYEEEE. The CDR3 sequence: CASSLDTDGTQHF. Written as DNA, the CDR3 is TGTGCCAGCAGCTTGGATACAGATGGTACCCAGCATTTT.

This chain joins TRBV5-4 and TRBJ2-7; 10 bases map to TRBD2. This CDR3 contains 14 residues. The germline gives CDR1 SGHNT, CDR2 YYREEE (reference sequence). Trimming at V came to 4 bases and at J to 3 bases, leaving 4 bases not matched to a gene. The CDR3, as DNA: TGTGCCAGCAGCGGAGCGGGAGGGAACTACGAGCAGTACTTC. Its translation: CASSGAGGNYEQYF.

The V call is TRBV6-6, the J call TRBJ2-7; possible D gene TRBD2, 5 bases. Germline V gene data show CDR1 as MNHNY and CDR2 as SVGAGI (reference sequence). This CDR3 region has 15 residues. Trimming took 2 bases from V and 4 from J, leaving 15 bases between them. The CDR3 spells CASSYHPGVQYEQYF. The CDR3 DNA reads TGTGCCAGCAGTTACCATCCCGGGGTGCAATACGAGCAGTACTTC.

The CDR3 protein is CASSQDFGTTLYEQYF. CDR3 DNA: TGTGCCAGCAGCCAAGATTTTGGGACCACCCTCTACGAGCAGTACTTC. The V and J genes are TRBV4-2 and TRBJ2-7; TRBD1 or TRBD2 may be the D gene (5 bases each). Trimming took off 0 bases at V and 3 bases at J, with 15 bases between the two ends. The CDR3 loop spans 16 amino acids. Germline CDR1 and CDR2: LGHNA and YNFKEQ.

This chain links TRBV19 with TRBJ2-6; 7 bases fit TRBD1. V was clipped by 6 bases and J by 2 bases; unmatched bases: 7. Germline V gene sequence: CDR1 LNHDA, CDR2 SQIVND (reference sequence). CDR3 length equals 16 residues. CDR3 sequence (DNA): TGTGCCAGTAGAAAACCAGGGGGACCTGGGGCCAACGTCCTGACTTTC. This encodes CASRKPGGPGANVLTF.

The chain joins TRBV9 to TRBJ1-1; D might be TRBD1 (5 bases). Germline lookup yields CDR1 SGDLS and CDR2 YYNGEE. Trimming removed 0 bases from V and 7 bases from J, with 13 bases in between. The CDR3 runs to 14 residues. This chain's CDR3 is CASSVDLQVDEAFF. CDR3 nucleotide sequence: TGTGCCAGCAGCGTAGACCTACAGGTCGATGAAGCTTTCTTT. Together with reference TRBV9 and TRBJ1-1, the CDR3 gives the full variable domain: DSGVTQTPKHLITATGQRVTLRCSPRSGDLSVYWYQQSLDQGLQFLIQYYNGEERAKGNILERFSAQQFPDLHSELNLSSLELGDSALYFCASSVDLQVDEAFFGQGTRLTVV.

V is TRBV4-3 and J is TRBJ1-4; weak D call: TRBD1 (5 bases). CDR3 length equals 16 residues. Germline V gene lookup returns CDR1 LGHNA and CDR2 YSLEER. Deletions cut 0 bases from V and 8 bases from J, with 16 bases between. For the CDR3, the DNA is TGCGCCAGCAGCCAAGATATGGGGGAATTAGGGGAAAAACTGTTTTTT. Residues: CASSQDMGELGEKLFF.

The chain recombines TRBV5-8 with TRBJ2-3; 14 bases are a match to TRBD2. V trimming: 2 bases; J trimming: 3 bases; junction bases outside the gene matches: 2. CDR1 is SGHTS, CDR2 YDEGEE, per germline. This CDR3 is 16 amino acids long. In nucleotides, the CDR3 is TGTGCCAGCAGCTTAGGGACTAGCGGGAGTACAGATACGCAGTATTTT. Translating it yields CASSLGTSGSTDTQYF.

The J gene is TRBJ1-2, the V gene TRBV7-2, with no clear D. Germline CDR1 is SGHTA and CDR2 is FQGNSA. CDR3 length equals 12 residues. Trimming pared 0 bases from V and 3 bases from J, leaving 2 bases between. CDR3 amino acids: CASSLAYYGYTF. CDR3 nucleotides: TGTGCCAGCAGCTTAGCGTACTATGGCTACACCTTC.

The table lists this clone with a few counts. This chain links TRBV25-1 with TRBJ2-2, with D possibly being TRBD1 (5 bases). Germline values: CDR1 MGHDK, CDR2 SYGVNS. The V and J ends lost 3 bases and 0 bases respectively, with 8 bases between them. The CDR3 loop spans 15 amino acids. The CDR3 here is CASSDRTTNTGELFF. The DNA for the CDR3 is TGTGCCAGCAGTGATAGGACAACGAACACCGGGGAGCTGTTTTTT. The whole variable domain, remainder taken from reference TRBV25-1 and TRBJ2-2, is EADIYQTPRYLVIGTGKKITLECSQTMGHDKMYWYQQDPGMELHLIHYSYGVNSTEKGDLSSESTVSRIRTEHFPLTLESARPSHTSQYLCASSDRTTNTGELFFGEGSRLTVL.

This rearrangement joins TRBV7-2 to TRBJ1-6; D is uncertain. The V end was cut by 7 bases, the J end by 10 bases, with 17 bases between. Germline CDR1 SGHTA, CDR2 FQGNSA. The CDR3 consists of 14 residues. The CDR3 protein is CASNTFSGGSPLHF. The CDR3 DNA reads as TGTGCCAGCAACACTTTTAGCGGAGGATCACCCCTCCACTTT.

The genes are TRBV11-2 and TRBJ1-3, with D perhaps matching TRBD1 (5 bases). The CDR3 contains 15 residues. Germline V lookup: CDR1 SGHAT, CDR2 FQNNGV. Trimming took 2 bases from V and 4 from J, leaving 12 bases between them. CDR3 residues: CASSLLRDSGNTIYF. CDR3 DNA sequence: TGTGCCAGCAGCTTATTGAGGGACTCCGGAAACACCATATATTTT.

This chain links TRBV18 with TRBJ2-2; perhaps D is TRBD1 or TRBD2 (5 bases each). CDR1 is KGHSH and CDR2 is LQKENI in the germline V gene. The V end lost 0 bases, the J end lost 5 bases, and 10 bases lay between the germline ends. This CDR3 has 15 residues. The CDR3 spells CASSPPGRKTGELFF. CDR3 nucleotide sequence: TGTGCCAGCTCACCACCGGGACGGAAGACCGGGGAGCTGTTTTTT.